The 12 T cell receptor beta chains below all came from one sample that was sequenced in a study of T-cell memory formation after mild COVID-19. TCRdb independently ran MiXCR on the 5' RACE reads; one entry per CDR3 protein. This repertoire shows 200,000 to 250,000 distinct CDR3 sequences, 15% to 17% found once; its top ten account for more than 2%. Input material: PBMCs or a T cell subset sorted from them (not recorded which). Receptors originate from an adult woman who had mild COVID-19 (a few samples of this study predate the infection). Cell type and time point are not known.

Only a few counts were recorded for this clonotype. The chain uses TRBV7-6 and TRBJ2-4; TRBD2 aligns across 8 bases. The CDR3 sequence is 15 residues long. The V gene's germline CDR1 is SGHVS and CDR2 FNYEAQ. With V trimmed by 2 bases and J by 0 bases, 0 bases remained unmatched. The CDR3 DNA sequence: TGTGCCAGCAGCTTACTAGCGGGAGCCAAAAACATTCAGTACTTC. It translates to CASSLLAGAKNIQYF.

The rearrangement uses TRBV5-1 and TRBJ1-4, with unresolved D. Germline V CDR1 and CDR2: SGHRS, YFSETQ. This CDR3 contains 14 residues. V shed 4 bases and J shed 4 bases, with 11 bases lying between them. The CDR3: CASSLSEINEKLFF. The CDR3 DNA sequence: TGCGCCAGCAGCCTGAGCGAGATTAATGAAAAACTGTTTTTT.

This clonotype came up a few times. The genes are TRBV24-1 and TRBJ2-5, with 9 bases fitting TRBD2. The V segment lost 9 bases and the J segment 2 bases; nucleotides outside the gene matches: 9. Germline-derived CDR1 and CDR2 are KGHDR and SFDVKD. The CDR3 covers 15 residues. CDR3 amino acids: CATRSALAGQETQYF. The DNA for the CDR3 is TGTGCCACCCGGAGCGCCCTAGCGGGGCAAGAGACCCAGTACTTC.

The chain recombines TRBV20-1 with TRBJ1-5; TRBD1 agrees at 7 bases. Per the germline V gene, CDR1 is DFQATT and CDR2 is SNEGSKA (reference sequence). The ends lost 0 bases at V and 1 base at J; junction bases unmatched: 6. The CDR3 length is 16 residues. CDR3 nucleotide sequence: TGCAGTGCTAGAGATCTAACAGGGGCGAGCAATCAGCCCCAGCATTTT. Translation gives CSARDLTGASNQPQHF.

The CDR3 loop is CASSFGTHREDTQYF. CDR3 sequence (DNA): TGTGCCAGCAGCTTTGGCACCCACAGGGAAGATACGCAGTATTTT. The V gene is TRBV11-3, the J gene TRBJ2-3; tentatively, D is TRBD1 (6 bases). Germline values: CDR1 SGHNT, CDR2 YENEEA. Deletions cut 3 bases from V and 5 bases from J, with 15 bases between. The CDR3 is 15 residues long.

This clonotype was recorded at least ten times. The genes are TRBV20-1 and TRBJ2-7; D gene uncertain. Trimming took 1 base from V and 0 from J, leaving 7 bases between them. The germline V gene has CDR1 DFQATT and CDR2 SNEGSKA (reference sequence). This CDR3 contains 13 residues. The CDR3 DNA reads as TGCAGTGCTAGAGCTTCGAACTCCTACGAGCAGTACTTC. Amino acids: CSARASNSYEQYF.

Here the CDR3 DNA reads TGTGCCAGCATCCGGGGGACAGGAGGGTTCTCTGAAGCTTTCTTT. It is translated as CASIRGTGGFSEAFF. V gene TRBV6-5 combines with J gene TRBJ1-1, with 8 nucleotides matching TRBD1. CDR1 MNHEY and CDR2 SVGAGI come from the germline V gene. This CDR3 comprises 15 residues. V was clipped by 7 bases and J by 6 bases; unmatched bases: 13.

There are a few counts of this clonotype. Here the CDR3 reads CASNLRGELFF. CDR3 DNA: TGTGCCAGCAATCTGCGCGGGGAGCTGTTTTTT. V is TRBV2 and J is TRBJ2-2; no clear D. The CDR3 length is 11 residues. The germline V gene has CDR1 SNHLY and CDR2 FYNNEI. V lost 7 bases and J lost 7, with 7 bases in between.

The DNA for the CDR3 is TGTGCCAGCAGCTTGGACCCTTACACTGAAGCTTTCTTT. It translates to CASSLDPYTEAFF. The V call is TRBV5-6, the J call TRBJ1-1; D is unclear. CDR1 SGHDT and CDR2 YYEEEE come from the germline V gene. Trimming took 0 bases from V and 3 from J, leaving 6 bases between them. CDR3 length: 13 amino acids.

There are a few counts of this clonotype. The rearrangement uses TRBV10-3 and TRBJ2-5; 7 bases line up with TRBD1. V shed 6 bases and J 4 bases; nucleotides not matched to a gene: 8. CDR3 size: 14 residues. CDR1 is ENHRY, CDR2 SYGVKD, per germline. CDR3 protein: CAISATGKGETQYF. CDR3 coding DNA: TGTGCCATCAGCGCGACAGGGAAGGGAGAGACCCAGTACTTC.

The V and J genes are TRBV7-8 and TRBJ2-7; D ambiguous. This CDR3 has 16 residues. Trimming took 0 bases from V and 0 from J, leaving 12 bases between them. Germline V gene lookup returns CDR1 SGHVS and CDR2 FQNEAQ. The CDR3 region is CASSLAVGRSSYEQYF. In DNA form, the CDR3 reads TGTGCCAGCAGCTTAGCGGTTGGGCGGAGCTCCTACGAGCAGTACTTC.

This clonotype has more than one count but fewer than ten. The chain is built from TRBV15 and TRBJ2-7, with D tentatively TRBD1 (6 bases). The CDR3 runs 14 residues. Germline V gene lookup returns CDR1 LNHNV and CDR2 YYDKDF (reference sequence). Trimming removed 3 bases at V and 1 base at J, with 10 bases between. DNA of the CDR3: TGTGCCACCAGCAGGGACAGCCCTTCCTACGAGCAGTACTTC. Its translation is CATSRDSPSYEQYF.